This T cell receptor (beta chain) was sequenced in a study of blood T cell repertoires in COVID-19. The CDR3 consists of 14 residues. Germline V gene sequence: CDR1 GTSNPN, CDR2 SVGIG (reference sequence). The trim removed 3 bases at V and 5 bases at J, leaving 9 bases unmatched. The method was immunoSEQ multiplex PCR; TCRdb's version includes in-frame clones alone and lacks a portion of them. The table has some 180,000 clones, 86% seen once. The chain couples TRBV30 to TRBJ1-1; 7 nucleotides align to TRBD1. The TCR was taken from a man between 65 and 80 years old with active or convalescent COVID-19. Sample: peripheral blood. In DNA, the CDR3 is TGTGCCTGGAGAGCCAGGGGGGTTAGGACTGAAGCTTTCTTT. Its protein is CAWRARGVRTEAFF.